This TCR beta chain stems from a study of blood T cell repertoires in COVID-19 (dated by TCRdb to 2020 to 2022). With respect to the entire study: Samples covering the acute and convalescent phases of COVID-19 were provided by collaborators in the United States, Italy and Spain. Nearly every sample came with metadata listing a de-identified subject ID, COVID-19 status, age in years and sex. The samples were drawn from two sources: the first 160 participants of the ongoing ImmuneRACE study, and 1,200 or so subjects contributed by 6 global collaborators. Where available, HLA class I and class II types were obtained from metadata supplied by the sample provider rather than from assay-based typing. Deeply sampled blood TCRbeta repertoires from subjects exposed to, actively infected with, or recovered from COVID-19 were included in the dataset. The prospective study material was composed of cDNA or gDNA derived from T cells, B-cell-depleted T cells, or PBMCs. The repertoires were released in a freely available public database meant as a resource for research on the immune response to SARS-CoV-2. Overall results and qualifications from the work: How much clinical and demographic metadata was included differed by source and by participant, and the metadata was provided uncurated.

The immunoSEQ Assay, a bias-controlled multiplex PCR, was used to amplify TCRbeta CDR3 regions from genomic DNA. In the paper's pipeline: Within the assay, amplification of reference gene primers was used to estimate how many nucleated cells each sample contained. Sequence reads were collapsed and filtered to measure the absolute abundance of every unique TCRbeta CDR3 rearrangement. For each sample, productive Simpson clonality was calculated by taking the square root of Simpson's diversity index across productive rearrangements. Held by TCRdb, this immuneACCESS table contains in-frame sequences only and omits some clones. Under half of the omission traces to an unresolved V gene where checked; the cause of the rest is unknown. V and J calls and clone size follow that table, whereas D and trimming were derived from the DNA. The table for this sample lists 230,000 or so clones; around 89% of them were counted only once. The ten largest clones add up to 2.1% of the sample.

At one collaborating source in Seattle, patients were enrolled during active infection and were followed longitudinally through the course of disease. The collaborating institutions used their own protocols to collect whole blood in K2EDTA tubes. For TCRbeta analysis, collaborators shipped samples in one of three forms: frozen whole blood, isolated PBMCs, or DNA extracted from either of those sample types. With regard to this clone: Its antigen has not been determined. Base qualities are not provided; no much larger clone lies one nucleotide away.

Trimming at the junction amounts to 7 bases on V and 6 bases on J, and the germline ends lie 15 bases apart. The CDR3 has 13 amino acids, counting the end cysteine and phenylalanine. Of all the DNA, just the CDR3 is kept, 39 bases in frame from base 1. The germline V gene (reference sequence) sets CDR1 to GTSNPN and CDR2 to SVGIG. The receptor was isolated from a woman in her sixties or seventies with COVID-19, enrolled during active disease. Recombination linked TRBV30 to TRBJ2-2; no D gene call is confident. Input material: peripheral blood. The CDR3 reads CASQSILPGELFF. The DNA sequence is as follows: TGTGCCTCCCAATCCATCCTACCCGGGGAGCTGTTTTTT.